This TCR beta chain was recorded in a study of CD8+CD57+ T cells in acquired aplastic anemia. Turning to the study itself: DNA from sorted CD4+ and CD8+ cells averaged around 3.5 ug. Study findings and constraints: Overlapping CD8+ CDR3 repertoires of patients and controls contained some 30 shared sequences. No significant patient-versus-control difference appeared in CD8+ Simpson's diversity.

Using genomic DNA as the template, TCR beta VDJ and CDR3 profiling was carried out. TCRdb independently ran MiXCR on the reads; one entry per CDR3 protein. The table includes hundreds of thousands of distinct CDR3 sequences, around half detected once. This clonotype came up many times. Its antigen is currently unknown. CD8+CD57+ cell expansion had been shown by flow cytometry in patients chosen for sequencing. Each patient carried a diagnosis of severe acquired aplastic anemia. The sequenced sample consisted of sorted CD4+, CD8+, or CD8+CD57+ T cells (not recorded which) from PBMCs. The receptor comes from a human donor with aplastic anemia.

In DNA, the CDR3 is TGTGCCAGCAGCTTACAGAAACCGTGTCTGAGCTCCTACAATGAGCAGTTCTTC. Amino acids: CASSLQKPCLSSYNEQFF. The V gene is TRBV7-4, the J gene TRBJ2-1; unclear D gene. The CDR3 runs 18 residues. The germline V gene has CDR1 SGHVT and CDR2 SQSDAQ. V was clipped by 2 bases and J by 0 bases, with 17 bases between them.